A selection of T cell receptor beta chains follows, all from one sample in a study of blood T cell repertoires in COVID-19. TCRdb's table, derived via immunoSEQ multiplex PCR, lists solely in-frame clones and lacks some. The sample includes approximately 25,000 clones, 86% of them seen just once. Sequenced input: peripheral blood. The receptor source for this set is a woman older than 75 with active or convalescent COVID-19. Each CDR3 is given with its conserved first and last residue. D genes are given only for firm matches. Expanded clones are given a class, and other clones once, few, many or no size at all.

j_call,clone_size,v_call,d_call,cdr3_aa,cdr3_nt
TRBJ2-7,NA,TRBV30,NA,CAWSVTWEQYF,TGTGCCTGGAGTGTGACATGGGAGCAGTACTTC
TRBJ2-7,NA,TRBV7-3,TRBD1,CASSLMGTAFYEQYF,TGTGCCAGCAGCTTAATGGGGACAGCGTTCTACGAGCAGTACTTC
TRBJ1-5,NA,TRBV6-2/TRBV6-3,NA,CASSPLQGLSNQPQHF,TGTGCCAGCAGCCCTTTACAGGGTTTGAGCAATCAGCCCCAGCATTTT
TRBJ1-5,NA,TRBV27,TRBD1,CASSSYPGTGFNQPQHF,TGTGCCAGCAGTTCCTACCCCGGGACAGGATTCAATCAGCCCCAGCATTTT
TRBJ1-2,NA,TRBV4-3,NA,CASSQDWANNYGYTF,TGCGCCAGCAGCCAAGATTGGGCTAATAACTATGGCTACACCTTC
TRBJ2-1,once,TRBV7-7,NA,CASSLENNPHNEQFF,TGTGCTAGCAGCTTAGAGAACAACCCCCACAATGAGCAGTTCTTC
TRBJ2-2,NA,TRBV7-3,TRBD2,CASSPRGTKNTGELFF,TGTGCCAGCAGCCCCCGGGGGACTAAGAACACCGGGGAGCTGTTTTTT
TRBJ1-3,NA,TRBV30,TRBD1,CAWRGTGVYTIYF,TGTGCCTGGAGAGGGACAGGGGTGTACACCATATATTTT
TRBJ1-2,NA,TRBV19,NA,CASISGQLLANYGYTF,TGTGCCAGTATATCGGGACAACTTTTAGCTAACTATGGCTACACCTTC
TRBJ1-1,NA,TRBV11-3,NA,CASSRQGYTEAFF,TGTGCCAGCAGCCGGCAGGGTTACACTGAAGCTTTCTTT
TRBJ2-5,NA,TRBV7-9,NA,CASNSQGVGETQYF,TGTGCCAGCAACAGTCAGGGTGTGGGGGAGACCCAGTACTTC
TRBJ1-4,NA,TRBV28,NA,CASRTPGEKLFF,TGTGCCAGCAGGACTCCAGGGGAAAAACTGTTTTTT
TRBJ1-2,NA,TRBV27,TRBD1,CASSFRDRHNYGYTF,TGTGCCAGCAGTTTCCGGGACAGGCATAACTATGGCTACACCTTC
TRBJ1-5,few,TRBV4-1,NA,CASSGREGFQPQHF,TGCGCCAGCAGCGGGAGGGAGGGTTTCCAGCCCCAGCATTTT
TRBJ1-1,NA,TRBV6-5,NA,CASSYDRKNTEAFF,TGTGCCAGCAGTTACGACAGGAAAAACACTGAAGCTTTCTTT
TRBJ1-1,few,TRBV27,NA,CASSLSFAGFHEAFF,TGTGCCAGCAGTTTATCATTTGCGGGGTTTCATGAAGCTTTCTTT
TRBJ2-7,NA,TRBV28,NA,CASSLFGYEQYF,TGTGCCAGCAGTTTATTCGGTTACGAGCAGTACTTC
TRBJ1-2,NA,TRBV25-1,TRBD1,CATKDRVSYTF,TGTGCCACCAAAGACAGGGTGAGCTACACCTTC
TRBJ2-2,NA,TRBV27,NA,CASSFYGGLTGELFF,TGTGCCAGCAGTTTTTACGGCGGGCTTACCGGGGAGCTGTTTTTT
TRBJ2-3,NA,TRBV7-3,TRBD2,CASSLGLVFPDTQYF,TGTGCCAGCAGCTTGGGACTAGTCTTCCCAGATACGCAGTATTTT
TRBJ1-4,few,TRBV4-1,TRBD1,CASSQDPRGRTNEKLFF,TGCGCCAGCAGCCAAGATCCCAGGGGGCGAACTAATGAAAAACTGTTTTTT
TRBJ2-2,NA,TRBV12-5,TRBD1,CASGLGQGFTGELFF,TGTGCTAGTGGTCTGGGACAGGGATTCACCGGGGAGCTGTTTTTT
TRBJ1-5,NA,TRBV19,NA,CASSTAPNRWGVQPQHF,TGTGCCAGTAGCACCGCACCCAATCGGTGGGGGGTCCAGCCCCAGCATTTT
TRBJ1-1,NA,TRBV19,NA,CASSAGIGNAEAFF,TGTGCCAGCTCGGCAGGGATCGGTAACGCTGAAGCTTTCTTT
TRBJ2-5,NA,TRBV18,TRBD1,CASSPQTGYQETQYF,TGTGCCAGCTCACCTCAGACAGGGTACCAAGAGACCCAGTACTTC
TRBJ2-2,NA,TRBV29-1,NA,CSILLGANTGELFF,TGCAGTATCCTCCTAGGGGCGAACACCGGGGAGCTGTTTTTT
TRBJ2-3,NA,TRBV19,NA,CASSMQGRSTDTQYF,TGTGCCAGTAGTATGCAGGGAAGATCGACAGATACGCAGTATTTT
TRBJ1-5,NA,TRBV5-4,TRBD1,CASSSQGGNQPQHF,TGTGCCAGCAGTTCCCAGGGGGGCAATCAGCCCCAGCATTTT
TRBJ1-5,NA,TRBV6-1,NA,CASSGQVGYSNQPQHF,TGTGCCAGCAGTGGACAGGTGGGGTATAGCAATCAGCCCCAGCATTTT
TRBJ1-2,NA,TRBV6-5,TRBD1,CASRRTGSSGYTF,TGTGCCAGCAGAAGGACAGGGTCTTCGGGCTACACCTTC
TRBJ1-3,NA,TRBV28,TRBD1,CASYRTGAIYF,TGTGCCAGCTACAGGACAGGGGCCATATATTTT
TRBJ1-6,NA,TRBV7-9,NA,CASMPAVLDSPLHF,TGTGCCAGCATGCCCGCGGTGCTGGATTCACCCCTCCACTTT
TRBJ2-5,NA,TRBV29-1,NA,CSVDPQGRRETQYF,TGCAGCGTTGATCCCCAGGGGCGCAGGGAGACCCAGTACTTC
TRBJ1-1,NA,TRBV27,TRBD1,CASKGTGGTEAFF,TGTGCCAGCAAGGGAACAGGGGGCACTGAAGCTTTCTTT
TRBJ1-2,NA,TRBV6-2/TRBV6-3,NA,CASSFSGARGYTF,TGTGCCAGCAGTTTCTCGGGGGCTCGGGGCTACACCTTC
TRBJ1-6,NA,TRBV24-1,NA,CASGGDRWNSPLHF,TGTGCCTCCGGGGGAGATCGCTGGAATTCACCCCTCCACTTT
TRBJ2-2,few,TRBV5-4,TRBD1,CASSQEINRGPNTGELFF,TGTGCCAGCAGCCAAGAGATCAACAGGGGGCCGAACACCGGGGAGCTGTTTTTT
TRBJ1-2,NA,TRBV6-1,NA,CASRGQALEGGYGYTF,TGTGCCAGCCGTGGGCAGGCCCTCGAGGGAGGCTATGGCTACACCTTC
TRBJ2-7,few,TRBV7-8,TRBD1,CASSPQGASYEQYF,TGTGCCAGCAGCCCTCAGGGGGCATCCTACGAGCAGTACTTC
TRBJ1-2,NA,TRBV27,TRBD1,CASSPGQGRYGYTF,TGTGCCAGCAGTCCGGGACAGGGTCGCTATGGCTACACCTTC
TRBJ2-5,NA,TRBV6-6,TRBD1,CASLSGTGRIETQYF,TGTGCCAGCTTAAGCGGGACAGGGAGAATAGAGACCCAGTACTTC
TRBJ2-7,once,TRBV11-1,NA,CASSFGQGPYEQYF,TGTGCCAGCAGCTTTGGGCAGGGGCCCTACGAGCAGTACTTC
TRBJ2-7,NA,TRBV4-3,TRBD1,CASSQDLRDRGLLYF,TGCGCCAGCAGCCAAGATCTTCGGGACAGGGGGTTGCTGTACTTC
TRBJ2-7,NA,TRBV4-1,TRBD2,CASSQQLAGEIYEQYF,TGCGCCAGCAGCCAACAACTAGCGGGAGAGATATACGAGCAGTACTTC
TRBJ2-7,NA,TRBV7-9,NA,CASSLGPGFYEQYF,TGTGCCAGCAGCTTAGGGCCAGGGTTCTACGAGCAGTACTTC
TRBJ2-7,NA,TRBV10-3,TRBD1,CAISKNGQGGEQYF,TGTGCCATCAGCAAGAACGGACAGGGGGGCGAGCAGTACTTC
TRBJ2-3,NA,TRBV7-9,NA,CASSSGWDTQYF,TGTGCCAGCAGCTCGGGTTGGGATACGCAGTATTTT
TRBJ2-1,NA,TRBV7-9,TRBD1,CASTRGQGFHEQFF,TGTGCCAGCACTAGGGGACAGGGATTTCATGAGCAGTTCTTC
TRBJ1-2,once,TRBV18,TRBD1,CASSPDRDNGYTF,TGTGCCAGCTCACCAGACAGGGATAATGGCTACACCTTC
TRBJ1-5,NA,TRBV24-1,TRBD1,CATTRGQGGFSSEPQHF,TGTGCCACCACCAGAGGACAGGGGGGTTTCAGTAGTGAGCCCCAGCATTTT
TRBJ2-5,NA,TRBV3-1/TRBV3-2,NA,CASSQDLERETQYF,TGTGCCAGCAGCCAAGATCTAGAGCGAGAGACCCAGTACTTC
TRBJ1-1,NA,TRBV10-3,NA,CAISESQDLNTEAFF,TGTGCCATCAGTGAGTCGCAAGACTTGAACACTGAAGCTTTCTTT
TRBJ2-3,NA,TRBV19,NA,CASSKQGLKKDTQYF,TGTGCCAGTAGTAAACAGGGTCTTAAAAAAGATACGCAGTATTTT
TRBJ1-2,NA,TRBV5-1,TRBD1,CASSFGQEYGYTF,TGCGCCAGCAGCTTCGGACAGGAGTATGGCTACACCTTC
TRBJ1-1,NA,TRBV7-2,TRBD1,CASSLVGGKRTEAFF,TGTGCCAGCAGCTTAGTAGGGGGCAAAAGGACTGAAGCTTTCTTT
TRBJ1-2,NA,TRBV12-3/TRBV12-4,TRBD1,CASRSGTVDGYTF,TGTGCCAGCAGATCCGGGACAGTAGATGGCTACACCTTC
TRBJ1-5,NA,TRBV28,NA,CASTRGSNQPQHF,TGTGCCAGCACTCGAGGGAGCAATCAGCCCCAGCATTTT